This T cell receptor (beta chain) was captured by sequencing in a study of regulatory T cells in long-lasting Graves disease. About this clonotype: Its antigen is undetermined.

Time point meaning: persistent/refractory GD, antithyroid drugs over 5 years with positive TRAb. PBMCs provided the RNA from which the TCR library was made. Graves' disease diagnoses followed American Thyroid Association guidelines. Patients hailed from an endocrinology department in Xi'an, China. The authors built TCR beta libraries using iRepertoire HTBI primers and Arm-PCR of CDR3 regions. TCRdb re-derived calls from the multiplex PCR reads in MiXCR, one entry per CDR3 protein. The repertoire holds some 370,000 distinct CDR3 sequences, with roughly 25% as singletons. General study findings and limits: TRBV28, TRBJ1-2 and TRBJ2-5 were favored in persistent disease.

V lost 7 bases to trimming and J lost 0 bases, with 13 bases between them. Per the germline V gene, CDR1 is LNHDA and CDR2 is SQIVND (reference sequence). The CDR3 covers 16 residues. The sequences come from peripheral blood mononuclear cells (PBMCs), collected when the disease was refractory, from a patient treated with antithyroid drugs. The clonotype comes from a middle-aged woman with Graves disease. The rearrangement links TRBV19 to TRBJ2-6, with D unresolved. The CDR3 DNA reads TGTGCCAGTAAACCCTCTTCTACCTCTGGGGCCAACGTCCTGACTTTC. Translation: CASKPSSTSGANVLTF.